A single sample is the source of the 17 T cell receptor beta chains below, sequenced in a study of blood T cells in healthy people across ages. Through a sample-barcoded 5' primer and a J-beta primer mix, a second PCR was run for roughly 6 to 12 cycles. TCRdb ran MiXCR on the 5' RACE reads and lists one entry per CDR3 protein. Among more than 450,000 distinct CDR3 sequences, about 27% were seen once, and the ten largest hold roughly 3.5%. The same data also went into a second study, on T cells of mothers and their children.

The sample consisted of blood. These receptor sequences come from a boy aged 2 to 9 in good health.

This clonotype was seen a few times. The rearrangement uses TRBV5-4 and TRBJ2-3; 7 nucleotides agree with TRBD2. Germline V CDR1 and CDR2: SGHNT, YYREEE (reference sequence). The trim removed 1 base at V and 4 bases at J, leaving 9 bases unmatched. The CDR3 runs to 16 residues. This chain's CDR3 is CASSLLLRGRADTQYF. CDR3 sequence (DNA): TGTGCCAGCAGCTTGCTCCTCCGGGGGAGGGCAGATACGCAGTATTTT.

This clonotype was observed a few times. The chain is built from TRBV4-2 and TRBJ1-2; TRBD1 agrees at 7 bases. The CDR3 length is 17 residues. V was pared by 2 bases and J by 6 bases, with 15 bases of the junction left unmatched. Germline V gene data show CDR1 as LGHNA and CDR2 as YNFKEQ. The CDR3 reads CASSQLQGLKSFDGYTF. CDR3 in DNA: TGTGCCAGCAGCCAATTACAGGGGCTTAAGTCGTTTGATGGCTACACCTTC.

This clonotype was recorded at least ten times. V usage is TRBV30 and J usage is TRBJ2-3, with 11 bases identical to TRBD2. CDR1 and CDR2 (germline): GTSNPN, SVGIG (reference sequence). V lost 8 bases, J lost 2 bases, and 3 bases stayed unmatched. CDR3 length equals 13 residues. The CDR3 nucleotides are TGTGCCGGGACTAGCGGTTACACAGATACGCAGTATTTT. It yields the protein CAGTSGYTDTQYF.

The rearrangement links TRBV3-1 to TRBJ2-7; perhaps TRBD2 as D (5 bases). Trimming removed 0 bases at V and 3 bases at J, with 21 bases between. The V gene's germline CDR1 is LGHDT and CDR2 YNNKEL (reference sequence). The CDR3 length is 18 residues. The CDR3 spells CASSQDPILGRGGYEQYF. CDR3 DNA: TGTGCCAGCAGCCAAGATCCTATATTGGGGAGAGGAGGCTACGAGCAGTACTTC.

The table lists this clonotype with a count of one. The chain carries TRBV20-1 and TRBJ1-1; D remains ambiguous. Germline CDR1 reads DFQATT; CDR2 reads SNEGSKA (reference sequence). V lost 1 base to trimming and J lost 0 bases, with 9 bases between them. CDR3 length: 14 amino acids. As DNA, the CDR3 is TGCAGTGCTAGAGCCCCACGGATGAACACTGAAGCTTTCTTT. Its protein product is CSARAPRMNTEAFF.

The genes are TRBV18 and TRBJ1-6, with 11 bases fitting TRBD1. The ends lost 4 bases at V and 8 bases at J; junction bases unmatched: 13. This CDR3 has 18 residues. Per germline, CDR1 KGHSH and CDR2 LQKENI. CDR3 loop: CASSRPGQGVGNYSPLHF. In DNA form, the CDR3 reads TGTGCCAGCTCACGGCCGGGACAGGGGGTCGGTAACTATTCACCCCTCCACTTT. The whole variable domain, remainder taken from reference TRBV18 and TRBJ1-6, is NAGVMQNPRHLVRRRGQEARLRCSPMKGHSHVYWYRQLPEEGLKFMVYLQKENIIDESGMPKERFSAEFPKEGPSILRIQQVVRGDSAAYFCASSRPGQGVGNYSPLHFGNGTRLTVT.

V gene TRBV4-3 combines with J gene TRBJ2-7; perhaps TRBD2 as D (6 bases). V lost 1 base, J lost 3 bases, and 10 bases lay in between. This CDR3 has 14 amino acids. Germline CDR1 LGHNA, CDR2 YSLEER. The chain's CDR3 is CASSQGTTFYEQYF. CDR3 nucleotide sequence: TGCGCCAGCAGCCAAGGGACTACCTTCTACGAGCAGTACTTC.

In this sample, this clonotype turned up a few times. CDR3 DNA: TGTGCCAGCAGTTTATCTAGCGGGAAAAAGGCGAAGGAGTACAATGAGCAGTTCTTC. Amino acid sequence: CASSLSSGKKAKEYNEQFF. The genes are TRBV12-3 or TRBV12-4 and TRBJ2-1; TRBD2 aligns across 9 bases. This CDR3 spans 19 amino acids. Losses at the gene ends were 2 bases for V and 4 bases for J; bases not matched to a gene: 15.

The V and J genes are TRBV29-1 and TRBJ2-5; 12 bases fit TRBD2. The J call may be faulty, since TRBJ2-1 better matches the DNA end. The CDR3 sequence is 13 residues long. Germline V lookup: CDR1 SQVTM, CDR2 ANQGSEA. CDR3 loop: CSVTTSGRGEQFF. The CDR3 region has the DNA TGCAGCGTTACGACTAGCGGGAGAGGTGAGCAGTTCTTC.

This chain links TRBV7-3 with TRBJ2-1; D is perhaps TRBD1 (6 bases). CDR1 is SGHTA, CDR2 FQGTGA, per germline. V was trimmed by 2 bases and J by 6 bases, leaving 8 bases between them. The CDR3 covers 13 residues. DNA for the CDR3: TGTGCCAGCAGCTTACAGGGGTTCAATGAGCAGTTCTTC. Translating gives CASSLQGFNEQFF.

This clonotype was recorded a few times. This CDR3 reads CSVEGNGELFF. CDR3 in DNA: TGCAGCGTTGAGGGAAACGGGGAGCTGTTTTTT. The chain has TRBV29-1 and TRBJ2-2; D not resolved. Trimming removed 3 bases from V and 7 bases from J, with 6 bases in between. This CDR3 has 11 amino acids. In germline, CDR1 is SQVTM, CDR2 ANQGSEA.

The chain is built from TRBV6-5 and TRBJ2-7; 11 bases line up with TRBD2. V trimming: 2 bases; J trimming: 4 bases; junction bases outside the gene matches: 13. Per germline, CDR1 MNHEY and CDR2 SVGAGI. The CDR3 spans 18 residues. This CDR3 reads CASSYRKIRLAGNYEQYF. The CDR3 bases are TGTGCCAGCAGTTACAGAAAAATTCGACTAGCGGGAAATTACGAGCAGTACTTC.

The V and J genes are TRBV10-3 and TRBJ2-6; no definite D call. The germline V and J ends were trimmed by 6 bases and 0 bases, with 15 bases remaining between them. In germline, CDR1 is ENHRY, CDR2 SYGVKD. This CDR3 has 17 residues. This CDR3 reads CAIRGKTDRSGANVLTF. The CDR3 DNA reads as TGTGCCATCAGAGGGAAGACGGACCGCTCTGGGGCCAACGTCCTGACTTTC.

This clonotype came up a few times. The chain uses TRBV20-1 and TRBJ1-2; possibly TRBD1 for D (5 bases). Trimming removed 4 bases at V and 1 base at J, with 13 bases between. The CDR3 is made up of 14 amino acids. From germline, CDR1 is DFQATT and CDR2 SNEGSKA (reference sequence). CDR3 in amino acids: CSATPGDLNYGYTF. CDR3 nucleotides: TGCAGTGCTACTCCCGGGGACCTTAACTATGGCTACACCTTC.

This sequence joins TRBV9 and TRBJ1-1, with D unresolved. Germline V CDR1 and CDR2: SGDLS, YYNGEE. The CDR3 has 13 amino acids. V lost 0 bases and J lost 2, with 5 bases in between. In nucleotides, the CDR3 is TGTGCCAGCAGCGTAGCGGTTAACACTGAAGCTTTCTTT. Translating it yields CASSVAVNTEAFF.

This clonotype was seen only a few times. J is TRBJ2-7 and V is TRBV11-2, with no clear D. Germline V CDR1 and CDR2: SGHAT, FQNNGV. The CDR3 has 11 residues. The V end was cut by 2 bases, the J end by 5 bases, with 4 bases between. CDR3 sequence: CASSLYDEQYF. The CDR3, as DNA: TGTGCCAGCAGCTTATATGACGAGCAGTACTTC.

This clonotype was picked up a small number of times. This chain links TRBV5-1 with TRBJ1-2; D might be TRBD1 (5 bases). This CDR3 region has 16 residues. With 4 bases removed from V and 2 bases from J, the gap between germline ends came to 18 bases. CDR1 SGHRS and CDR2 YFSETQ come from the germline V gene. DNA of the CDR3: TGCGCCAGCAGCCCGCCTGACAGCAACGTAAACTATGGCTACACCTTC. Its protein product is CASSPPDSNVNYGYTF.